The 25 T cell receptor beta chains reported below all come from one sample, sequenced in a study of control samples from healthy donors and cancer patients. Profiled with immunoSEQ multiplex PCR; TCRdb holds only in-frame clones, not every one. The table shows about 98,000 clones, with approximately 80% occurring only once. The sample comprised blood. Receptor source: a woman aged 25 to 39 in good health.

This sequence joins TRBV4-2 and TRBJ1-1, with D perhaps matching TRBD1 (5 bases). Trimming took 1 base from V and 1 from J, leaving 10 bases between them. CDR1 LGHNA and CDR2 YNFKEQ come from the germline V gene. The CDR3 totals 15 residues. CDR3 nucleotide sequence: TGTGCCAGCAGCCAAGGTGACAGTCCGAACACTGAAGCTTTCTTT. Translation gives CASSQGDSPNTEAFF.

The chain has TRBV27 and TRBJ2-2; D might be TRBD1 (6 bases). The V end lost 6 bases, the J end lost 5 bases, and 19 bases lay between the germline ends. The CDR3 contains 16 residues. Germline V CDR1 and CDR2: MNHEY, SMNVEV (reference sequence). CDR3 sequence reads: CASSLRSVRGTGELFF. CDR3 coding DNA: TGTGCCAGCAGCTTAAGATCGGTTAGGGGGACCGGGGAGCTGTTTTTT.

The rearrangement joins TRBV12-3 or TRBV12-4 to TRBJ1-1; D remains ambiguous. The CDR3 contains 12 residues. The germline V and J ends were trimmed by 3 bases and 11 bases, with 13 bases remaining between them. The CDR3 DNA follows: TGTGCCAGCAGTTTTGGGCCGTCCCGGGCTTTCTTT. This sequence encodes CASSFGPSRAFF.

V usage is TRBV6-6 and J usage is TRBJ1-3; perhaps TRBD1 as D (5 bases). The CDR3 extends over 14 amino acids. The V gene's germline CDR1 is MNHNY and CDR2 SVGAGI (reference sequence). Trimming shortened V by 7 bases and J by 4 bases, and 14 bases separated the two germline ends. CDR3 region: CASTSGGVGNTIYF. The CDR3 nucleotides are TGTGCCAGCACCTCGGGAGGGGTAGGAAACACCATATATTTT.

The chain recombines TRBV19 with TRBJ1-6; the D is unclear. Trimming took 4 bases from V and 7 from J, leaving 5 bases between them. CDR3 size: 12 residues. The germline V gene has CDR1 LNHDA and CDR2 SQIVND (reference sequence). The CDR3 coding sequence is TGTGCCAGTAGTACCGAAAATTCACCCCTCCACTTT. It specifies CASSTENSPLHF. Full variable domain (remainder filled in from reference TRBV19 and TRBJ1-6): DGGITQSPKYLFRKEGQNVTLSCEQNLNHDAMYWYRQDPGQGLRLIYYSQIVNDFQKGDIAEGYSVSREKKESFPLTVTSAQKNPTAFYLCASSTENSPLHFGNGTRLTVT.

The gene calls are TRBV12-3 or TRBV12-4 and TRBJ2-2, with a tentative D call TRBD2 (6 bases). V dropped 6 bases and J dropped 5 bases, with 10 bases sitting between them. This CDR3 region has 13 residues. CDR3 region: CASSSSGTGELFF. The CDR3 nucleotides are TGTGCCAGCAGCTCGAGCGGGACCGGGGAGCTGTTTTTT.

In this sample, this clone turned up a few times. The CDR3 DNA is TGTGCCAGCAGTGCGAGGGGTAAAACGGGGGACACTGAAGCTTTCTTT. It encodes CASSARGKTGDTEAFF. This sequence joins TRBV6-1 and TRBJ1-1; D is perhaps TRBD1 (5 bases). With 4 bases removed from V and 3 bases from J, the gap between germline ends came to 18 bases. The germline V gene has CDR1 MNHNS and CDR2 SASEGT. This CDR3 is built from 16 residues.

The V gene is TRBV20-1, the J gene TRBJ1-4; D not resolved. Trimming pared 0 bases from V and 7 bases from J, leaving 3 bases between. This CDR3 region has 11 residues. Germline V gives CDR1 DFQATT, CDR2 SNEGSKA (reference sequence). The CDR3 nucleotides are TGCAGTGCTAGAGATCGTGAAAAACTGTTTTTT. Protein sequence: CSARDREKLFF.

The J gene is TRBJ2-2, the V gene TRBV7-7; D remains ambiguous. Germline V gene data show CDR1 as SSHAT and CDR2 as FNYEAQ (reference sequence). CDR3 length equals 14 residues. V lost 5 bases to trimming and J lost 0 bases, with 7 bases between them. The CDR3 loop reads CASSLQANTGELFF. DNA of the CDR3: TGTGCCAGCAGCCTCCAGGCGAACACCGGGGAGCTGTTTTTT. The full variable domain, rest sourced from reference TRBV7-7 and TRBJ2-2, is GAGVSQSPRYKVTKRGQDVTLRCDPISSHATLYWYQQALGQGPEFLTYFNYEAQPDKSGLPSDRFSAERPEGSISTLTIQRTEQRDSAMYRCASSLQANTGELFFGEGSRLTVL.

This chain links TRBV27 with TRBJ2-2, with 9 bases aligning to TRBD1. V lost 5 bases, J lost 3 bases, and 4 bases stayed unmatched. CDR1 and CDR2 from the germline V gene are MNHEY and SMNVEV (reference sequence). The CDR3 totals 15 residues. This CDR3 reads CASSPQGAHTGELFF. In DNA form, the CDR3 reads TGTGCCAGCAGTCCACAGGGGGCCCACACCGGGGAGCTGTTTTTT.

As DNA, the CDR3 is TGTGCCAGCATAGGGACAGGGTTTGGTGGCTACACCTTC. It encodes CASIGTGFGGYTF. The J gene is TRBJ1-2, the V gene TRBV2, with TRBD1 identical over 9 bases. The CDR3 has 13 residues. V lost 7 bases to trimming and J lost 7 bases; unmatched junction nucleotides: 7. Germline CDR1 SNHLY, CDR2 FYNNEI.

The chain has TRBV20-1 and TRBJ2-4; TRBD2 matches 11 bases. The ends lost 3 bases at V and 6 bases at J; junction bases unmatched: 4. The CDR3 covers 14 residues. The germline CDR1 and CDR2 sequences are DFQATT and SNEGSKA (reference sequence). DNA of the CDR3: TGCAGTGCTAGTCTAGCGGGGGGCTCAAACATTCAGTACTTC. It translates to CSASLAGGSNIQYF.

The chain has TRBV4-1 and TRBJ1-3; D remains unclear. V dropped 1 base and J dropped 1 base, with 14 bases sitting between them. The length of the CDR3 is 17 residues. Germline assignment: CDR1 MGHRA and CDR2 YSYEKL. The CDR3: CASSQGPGQLSGNTIYF. CDR3 in DNA: TGCGCCAGCAGCCAAGGACCCGGCCAGCTTTCTGGAAACACCATATATTTT.

The chain joins TRBV18 to TRBJ2-3; TRBD1 is a possible D gene (5 bases). This CDR3 has 15 amino acids. The ends were cut back, 2 bases at V and 0 bases at J, with 9 bases in the middle. Per germline, CDR1 KGHSH and CDR2 LQKENI. CDR3 protein: CASSPMKGSTDTQYF. The CDR3 DNA is TGTGCCAGCTCACCAATGAAGGGGAGCACAGATACGCAGTATTTT. The whole variable domain, filled in from reference TRBV18 and TRBJ2-3, reads NAGVMQNPRHLVRRRGQEARLRCSPMKGHSHVYWYRQLPEEGLKFMVYLQKENIIDESGMPKERFSAEFPKEGPSILRIQQVVRGDSAAYFCASSPMKGSTDTQYFGPGTRLTVL.

The chain couples TRBV9 to TRBJ2-5; D unclear. From germline, CDR1 is SGDLS and CDR2 YYNGEE. The CDR3 is 14 residues long. V lost 0 bases to trimming and J lost 1 base, with 7 bases between them. The CDR3 coding sequence is TGTGCCAGCAGCGTAGCCGCGGCCCAAGAGACCCAGTACTTC. Protein sequence: CASSVAAAQETQYF.

The CDR3 DNA sequence: TGTGCCAGCTCACCACCCCCCGCGACAGGAGAGGGCTATGGCTACACCTTC. Protein: CASSPPPATGEGYGYTF. V is TRBV18 and J is TRBJ1-2; D is perhaps TRBD1 (6 bases). V was clipped by 0 bases and J by 4 bases, with 18 bases between them. The CDR3 has 17 amino acids. Germline V gene sequence: CDR1 KGHSH, CDR2 LQKENI. The complete variable domain, with remaining parts taken from reference TRBV18 and TRBJ1-2, reads NAGVMQNPRHLVRRRGQEARLRCSPMKGHSHVYWYRQLPEEGLKFMVYLQKENIIDESGMPKERFSAEFPKEGPSILRIQQVVRGDSAAYFCASSPPPATGEGYGYTFGSGTRLTVV.

The rearrangement links TRBV6-2 or TRBV6-3 to TRBJ2-1; TRBD2 aligns across 10 bases. CDR3 size: 16 residues. Germline lookup yields CDR1 MNHEY and CDR2 SVGEGT. Unmatched junction bases numbered 10, after V lost 2 bases and J lost 9 bases. As DNA, the CDR3 is TGTGCCAGCAGTTACCCTGTGCTAGCGGGGGCCAGTGAGCAGTTCTTC. Residues: CASSYPVLAGASEQFF.

The V call is TRBV23-1, the J call TRBJ2-7, with 7 bases fitting TRBD2. TRBV23-1 is an open reading frame whose function is uncertain. The CDR3 is made up of 14 amino acids. J lost 7 bases, V lost 8 bases, and 14 bases had no gene match. The CDR3 DNA sequence: TGCGCCAGCGGGTTGCGTCGGCCAGCGGGAGAGCAGTACTTC. Translated: CASGLRRPAGEQYF.

The V gene is TRBV2, the J gene TRBJ1-6, with D possibly matching TRBD1 (5 bases). Germline V CDR1 and CDR2: SNHLY, FYNNEI. Deletions cut 7 bases from V and 0 bases from J, with 10 bases between. The CDR3 runs 15 residues. This CDR3 is CASTGQSSYNSPLHF. Written as DNA, the CDR3 is TGTGCCAGCACCGGACAAAGCTCCTATAATTCACCCCTCCACTTT.

J is TRBJ2-3 and V is TRBV27; D might be TRBD2 (7 bases). CDR1 and CDR2 (germline): MNHEY, SMNVEV (reference sequence). CDR3 length: 15 amino acids. The V gene lost 8 bases and the J gene lost 3 bases, with 18 bases spanning the gap. CDR3 sequence: CASQRGGLVTDTQYF. The CDR3 region has the DNA TGTGCCAGCCAAAGGGGGGGTTTAGTGACAGATACGCAGTATTTT.

This clone appeared once. The chain couples TRBV10-3 to TRBJ1-1; 9 bases fit TRBD1. The germline CDR1 and CDR2 sequences are ENHRY and SYGVKD. The V segment lost 4 bases and the J segment 0 bases; nucleotides outside the gene matches: 3. This CDR3 has 15 residues. CDR3 DNA: TGTGCCATCAGTGGGACAGGGGCGTTGAACACTGAAGCTTTCTTT. The encoded protein is CAISGTGALNTEAFF.

The chain is built from TRBV7-2 and TRBJ2-1; the D call may be TRBD1 or TRBD2 (5 bases each). The CDR3 is made up of 12 amino acids. Germline values: CDR1 SGHTA, CDR2 FQGNSA. V was trimmed by 5 bases and J by 8 bases, leaving 10 bases between them. In nucleotides, the CDR3 is TGTGCCAGCAGCCGGGGCGACCATGAGCAGTTCTTC. This encodes CASSRGDHEQFF.

This chain joins TRBV29-1 and TRBJ2-3; D gene ambiguous. Per germline, CDR1 SQVTM and CDR2 ANQGSEA. This CDR3 is 13 amino acids long. V was trimmed by 0 bases and J by 10 bases, leaving 14 bases between them. The CDR3 DNA is TGCAGCGTTGAAGATGGCCAGGCAAGATCGCAGTATTTT. Protein: CSVEDGQARSQYF.

The V gene is TRBV7-2, the J gene TRBJ2-1, with TRBD2 matching over 8 bases. The junction had 10 bases not matched to a gene; V was cut back by 0 bases and J by 9 bases. This CDR3 has 16 residues. The germline V gene encodes CDR1 SGHTA and CDR2 FQGNSA. CDR3 nucleotide sequence: TGTGCCAGCAGCTTAGCGTTCGGCGGGGGGTCGTTTGAGCAGTTCTTC. This encodes CASSLAFGGGSFEQFF.

The chain has TRBV2 and TRBJ2-2; 10 bases match TRBD1. From germline, CDR1 is SNHLY and CDR2 FYNNEI. V lost 3 bases to trimming and J lost 4 bases; unmatched junction nucleotides: 8. There are 17 residues in the CDR3. CDR3: CASSDGGTGDLTGELFF. CDR3 bases: TGTGCCAGCAGTGATGGAGGGACAGGGGACCTCACCGGGGAGCTGTTTTTT.